One sample yielded the 30 T cell receptor beta chains listed below, sequenced in a study of OX40 agonist ivuxolimab in advanced cancers. Method: immunoSEQ multiplex PCR; TCRdb's copy keeps in-frame clones and lacks some. Among 65,000 to 80,000 clones, about four fifths were seen once, and the ten largest hold roughly 2%. Specimen: CD4+ or CD8+ T cells sorted from blood, collected in a trial of the OX40 agonist ivuxolimab. Receptor source: an adult with an advanced solid tumor such as melanoma, head and neck, liver or kidney cancer.

J is TRBJ1-2 and V is TRBV28; D may be TRBD1 (6 bases). CDR1 MDHEN and CDR2 SYDVKM come from the germline V gene. This CDR3 has 14 amino acids. The V gene lost 3 bases and the J gene lost 2 bases, with 10 bases spanning the gap. The CDR3 loop reads CASSLGGPNYGYTF. The CDR3 DNA is TGTGCCAGCAGTTTGGGGGGCCCCAACTATGGCTACACCTTC.

The rearrangement uses TRBV7-9 and TRBJ2-7, with 8 bases fitting TRBD2. Germline V gives CDR1 SEHNR, CDR2 FQNEAQ (reference sequence). V gave up 5 bases and J gave up 5 bases; unmatched junction bases: 5. The CDR3 is 13 amino acids. The CDR3 DNA follows: TGTGCCAGCAGCCATAGCGGGGCCAACGAGCAGTACTTC. Its protein product is CASSHSGANEQYF.

This clone was detected only a few times. V usage is TRBV14 and J usage is TRBJ1-6; perhaps TRBD1 as D (6 bases). The CDR3 covers 15 residues. Germline V gene data show CDR1 as SGHDN and CDR2 as FVKESK. V was cut by 3 bases and J by 5 bases, with 11 bases left in between. DNA of the CDR3: TGTGCCAGCAGCCAGATGGACAGCCATAATTCACCCCTCCACTTT. It translates to CASSQMDSHNSPLHF.

The genes are TRBV18 and TRBJ2-7; TRBD2 agrees at 8 bases. Germline V CDR1 and CDR2: KGHSH, LQKENI. The CDR3 has 13 residues. J gave up 10 bases and V 5 bases, and 10 bases lay outside the gene matches. The CDR3 coding sequence is TGTGCCAGCTCATCAGCCGGGACTAGTAATCAGTACTTC. Protein: CASSSAGTSNQYF.

As to this clone: One end of the junction does not line up with germline, which may come from a read error. The rearrangement links TRBV30 to TRBJ2-4; 9 bases match TRBD2. CDR3 length equals 15 residues. In germline, CDR1 is GTSNPN, CDR2 SVGIG (reference sequence). This CDR3 reads CAWSELIGRGTSIHF. In DNA, the CDR3 is TGTGCCTGGAGTGAACTAATAGGACGGGGGACTAGCATACACTTC. Combining the CDR3 with reference TRBV30 and TRBJ2-4 gives the whole variable domain SQTIHQWPATLVQPVGSPLSLECTVEGTSNPNLYWYRQAAGRGLQLLFYSVGIGQISSEVPQNLSASRPQDRQFILSSKKLLLSDSGFYLCAWSELIGRGTSIHFGAGTRLSVL.

The chain uses TRBV5-1 and TRBJ2-1; the D is unclear. CDR3 length equals 15 residues. Trimming removed 2 bases at V and 5 bases at J, with 14 bases between. Per germline, CDR1 SGHRS and CDR2 YFSETQ. For the CDR3, the DNA is TGCGCCAGCAGCTTAAGGAGCGTGGGAAACAATGAGCAGTTCTTC. It specifies CASSLRSVGNNEQFF.

The V and J genes are TRBV6-5 and TRBJ1-2; D possibly corresponds to TRBD1 (5 bases). Trimming left V 6 bases short and J 4 bases short, with 15 bases between. Germline V lookup: CDR1 MNHEY, CDR2 SVGAGI. The CDR3 spans 14 residues. In DNA form, the CDR3 reads TGTGCCAGCAGCCGACTGACAGATACCTATGGCTACACCTTC. Its protein is CASSRLTDTYGYTF.

The rearrangement joins TRBV6-5 to TRBJ1-2, with D possibly being TRBD1 (6 bases). The germline V gene encodes CDR1 MNHEY and CDR2 SVGAGI. With 2 bases removed from V and 8 bases from J, the gap between germline ends came to 18 bases. The CDR3 is 15 amino acids. The CDR3 spells CASSYSFRGTGGYTF. The CDR3 DNA reads as TGTGCCAGCAGTTACAGCTTCAGGGGAACGGGCGGCTACACCTTC.

V usage is TRBV18 and J usage is TRBJ1-5; a weak D match, TRBD1 (5 bases). This CDR3 is built from 13 residues. Trimming took 4 bases from V and 5 from J, leaving 9 bases between them. Per germline, CDR1 KGHSH and CDR2 LQKENI. CDR3 loop: CASSLGGDQPQHF. CDR3 DNA: TGTGCCAGCTCACTTGGGGGTGATCAGCCCCAGCATTTT.

J is TRBJ1-5 and V is TRBV7-9, with D hard to call. V lost 1 base, J lost 0 bases, and 13 bases lay in between. Germline CDR1 and CDR2: SEHNR and FQNEAQ (reference sequence). The CDR3 spans 17 residues. CDR3 coding DNA: TGTGCCAGCAGCTTAGGCCCCCGCGGGGATAGCAATCAGCCCCAGCATTTT. Its protein product is CASSLGPRGDSNQPQHF. Supplemented by reference TRBV7-9 and TRBJ1-5, the full variable domain reads DTGVSQNPRHKITKRGQNVTFRCDPISEHNRLYWYRQTLGQGPEFLTYFQNEAQLEKSRLLSDRFSAERPKGSFSTLEIQRTEQGDSAMYLCASSLGPRGDSNQPQHFGDGTRLSIL.

The chain is built from TRBV18 and TRBJ1-6; D may be TRBD1 (5 bases). V was shortened by 0 bases and J by 5 bases, with 5 bases between the two germline ends. CDR1 is KGHSH and CDR2 is LQKENI in the germline V gene. This CDR3 is 14 amino acids long. The CDR3 bases are TGTGCCAGCTCACCACCAGGGGATAATTCACCCCTCCACTTT. This gives the protein CASSPPGDNSPLHF. The full variable domain, completed using reference TRBV18 and TRBJ1-6, is NAGVMQNPRHLVRRRGQEARLRCSPMKGHSHVYWYRQLPEEGLKFMVYLQKENIIDESGMPKERFSAEFPKEGPSILRIQQVVRGDSAAYFCASSPPGDNSPLHFGNGTRLTVT.

The V gene is TRBV1, the J gene TRBJ1-1. TRBV1 is listed as a pseudogene. This CDR3 comprises 14 residues. The CDR3 loop reads CTSSPWSVNTEAFF. The DNA for the CDR3 is TGCACCAGCAGCCCCTGGTCGGTTAACACTGAAGCTTTCTTT.

The chain links TRBV28 to TRBJ2-7; TRBD1 might be the D (5 bases). There are 12 residues in the CDR3. Deletions cut 5 bases from V and 8 bases from J, with 13 bases between. Per the germline V gene, CDR1 is MDHEN and CDR2 is SYDVKM. The CDR3 coding sequence is TGTGCCAGCAGTGACAGCCTCATCCAGCAGTACTTC. Its protein is CASSDSLIQQYF.

V is TRBV7-2 and J is TRBJ2-7, with D possibly TRBD2 on 5 matching bases. CDR1 is SGHTA, CDR2 FQGNSA, per germline. The CDR3 is 14 amino acids. V lost 5 bases to trimming and J lost 2 bases, with 13 bases between them. The CDR3 here is CASSLVARTYEQYF. CDR3 nucleotides: TGTGCCAGCAGCCTAGTAGCGAGGACCTACGAGCAGTACTTC.

The rearrangement links TRBV2 to TRBJ1-1, with 7 nucleotides matching TRBD1. Trimming cost V 7 bases and J 1 base; bases outside gene matches: 6. The CDR3 is made up of 14 amino acids. Per the germline V gene, CDR1 is SNHLY and CDR2 is FYNNEI. The DNA for the CDR3 is TGTGCCAGCAAATTGACAGGGACGAACACTGAAGCTTTCTTT. It specifies CASKLTGTNTEAFF.

The chain has TRBV6-5 and TRBJ2-1, with D perhaps matching TRBD2 (6 bases). V lost 4 bases and J lost 1, with 14 bases in between. The length of the CDR3 is 16 residues. Per the germline V gene, CDR1 is MNHEY and CDR2 is SVGAGI. CDR3 amino acids: CASSFGGAGSYNEQFF. The CDR3 nucleotides read TGTGCCAGCAGTTTCGGGGGAGCAGGTTCCTACAATGAGCAGTTCTTC.

The V call is TRBV7-2, the J call TRBJ1-6, with unresolved D. The V end was cut by 1 base, the J end by 7 bases, with 11 bases between. The CDR3 loop spans 15 amino acids. Germline V CDR1 and CDR2: SGHTA, FQGNSA. The CDR3 DNA reads as TGTGCCAGCAGCTTAGTTCAGCTTACAAATTCACCCCTCCACTTT. Its translation is CASSLVQLTNSPLHF.

The gene calls are TRBV7-9 and TRBJ2-5, with D hard to call. The germline gives CDR1 SEHNR, CDR2 FQNEAQ (reference sequence). V lost 5 bases, J lost 2 bases, and 3 bases lay in between. This CDR3 region has 11 residues. This chain's CDR3 is CASSGQETQYF. DNA for the CDR3: TGTGCCAGCAGCGGTCAAGAGACCCAGTACTTC.

The chain links TRBV9 to TRBJ1-1, with D unresolved. CDR3 length: 15 residues. CDR1 is SGDLS, CDR2 YYNGEE, per germline. Trimming left V 0 bases short and J 2 bases short, with 11 bases between. The CDR3 sequence: CASSVDPGSNTEAFF. In nucleotides, the CDR3 is TGTGCCAGCAGCGTAGACCCCGGCTCTAACACTGAAGCTTTCTTT.

The chain carries TRBV11-2 and TRBJ1-2; D remains ambiguous. This CDR3 spans 12 amino acids. The ends were cut back, 4 bases at V and 8 bases at J, with 11 bases in the middle. The germline V gene has CDR1 SGHAT and CDR2 FQNNGV. The CDR3 is CASSSGGQGYTF. CDR3 coding DNA: TGTGCCAGCAGCTCTGGAGGGCAGGGCTACACCTTC.

V and J are TRBV6-5 and TRBJ1-5; D is possibly TRBD1 (6 bases). CDR1 is MNHEY, CDR2 SVGAGI, per germline. The V end was cut by 5 bases, the J end by 2 bases, with 13 bases between. The CDR3 length is 15 residues. This chain's CDR3 is CASSPRGRGNQPQHF. Here the CDR3 DNA reads TGTGCCAGCAGTCCCAGGGGTCGGGGCAATCAGCCCCAGCATTTT.

This clone has only one observation. The rearrangement uses TRBV2 and TRBJ2-7; D not resolved. The CDR3 runs 12 residues. The germline V and J ends were trimmed by 6 bases and 2 bases, with 8 bases remaining between them. The germline gives CDR1 SNHLY, CDR2 FYNNEI. CDR3 sequence reads: CASSFRAYEQYF. In DNA form, the CDR3 reads TGTGCCAGCAGCTTTAGGGCCTACGAGCAGTACTTC.

The chain uses TRBV5-1 and TRBJ2-2; D is ambiguous. V dropped 3 bases and J dropped 4 bases, with 13 bases sitting between them. The CDR3 is 15 residues long. Per the germline V gene, CDR1 is SGHRS and CDR2 is YFSETQ. The CDR3 nucleotides are TGCGCCAGCAGCTCGAGCCTTGGGGTCACCGGGGAGCTGTTTTTT. As protein: CASSSSLGVTGELFF.

This clone was counted between two and nine times. V usage is TRBV30 and J usage is TRBJ1-1; D not resolved. Trimming pared 0 bases from V and 0 bases from J, leaving 14 bases between. CDR3 size: 16 residues. Germline V gene lookup returns CDR1 GTSNPN and CDR2 SVGIG (reference sequence). The CDR3 protein is CAWSVRRSPVNTEAFF. CDR3 nucleotides: TGTGCCTGGAGTGTACGGAGGAGTCCCGTGAACACTGAAGCTTTCTTT.

The chain has TRBV27 and TRBJ2-6, with unresolved D. The CDR3 covers 14 residues. Trimming removed 6 bases from V and 1 base from J, with 7 bases in between. Germline CDR1 MNHEY, CDR2 SMNVEV (reference sequence). CDR3 coding DNA: TGTGCCAGCAGGTCCTCGTCTGGGGCCAACGTCCTGACTTTC. The encoded protein is CASRSSSGANVLTF.

The V and J genes are TRBV6-1 and TRBJ2-5, with D perhaps matching TRBD2 (5 bases). Germline CDR1 reads MNHNS; CDR2 reads SASEGT. The CDR3 runs to 14 residues. V shed 6 bases and J shed 5 bases, with 16 bases lying between them. The CDR3: CASSPPRVPETQYF. The CDR3 coding sequence is TGTGCCAGCAGCCCCCCGAGGGTTCCGGAGACCCAGTACTTC.

This chain joins TRBV2 and TRBJ1-1; D not resolved. Trimming cost V 6 bases and J 3 bases, with 17 bases left between them. Germline lookup yields CDR1 SNHLY and CDR2 FYNNEI. This CDR3 has 15 amino acids. The CDR3 is CASRSAPGKDTEAFF. The CDR3, as DNA: TGTGCCAGCAGGTCGGCCCCGGGGAAGGACACTGAAGCTTTCTTT.

The chain recombines TRBV5-5 with TRBJ2-7; 10 bases line up with TRBD1. The V gene's germline CDR1 is SGHKS and CDR2 YYEKEE (reference sequence). CDR3 length: 15 residues. Germline trimming cut 4 bases from V and 2 bases from J; bases unmatched to any gene: 6. The CDR3: CASSRDRGPTYEQYF. The CDR3 region has the DNA TGTGCCAGCAGCCGGGACAGGGGACCAACCTACGAGCAGTACTTC.

The chain joins TRBV4-3 to TRBJ2-3, with a possible D match to TRBD2 (5 bases). Germline V gene data show CDR1 as LGHNA and CDR2 as YSLEER. The CDR3 sequence is 18 residues long. V was cut by 4 bases and J by 1 base, with 21 bases left in between. This CDR3 reads CASSPQSGPGGRTDTQYF. The CDR3 nucleotides read TGCGCCAGCAGCCCTCAATCTGGGCCGGGCGGGCGCACAGATACGCAGTATTTT.

The chain employs TRBV7-7 and TRBJ2-1, with D unresolved. The CDR3 is made up of 13 amino acids. In germline, CDR1 is SSHAT, CDR2 FNYEAQ (reference sequence). V was shortened by 3 bases and J by 11 bases, with 14 bases between the two germline ends. CDR3 sequence reads: CASSFDTSRQQFF. CDR3 coding DNA: TGTGCCAGCAGCTTCGATACCAGCCGTCAGCAGTTCTTC.